Sequencing of this TCR beta chain was carried out in a study of cytomegalovirus exposure and HLA in healthy donors (dated by TCRdb to the late 2010s). Study-level background: An earlier analysis of a few hundred of the donors reported about 300 Gb of sequence data and 95 million to 140 million unique TCR beta sequences obtained from around 170 million T cells. Approximately 330 gigabases of sequencing data and around 85 million unique TCR sequences made up an early release that covered approximately 650 HLA-typed donors. Among the roughly 390 genotyped donors, around 81% belonged to the genetic ancestry cluster associated with self-reported Caucasian donors. The study was designed to test whether signatures of past pathogen exposure could be identified by cataloging public T cell receptors. Using immunosequencing, the study profiled T cell repertoires from fewer than 850 subjects and related those repertoires to cytomegalovirus serostatus. In addition to the first cohort of hundreds of subjects, a separate validation cohort of 100 to 150 different subjects was used. The study combined high-throughput TCR immunosequencing, statistical association of individual TCRs with disease status, and machine learning to predict cytomegalovirus infection status. A later analysis re-examined previously published TCR beta repertoires from roughly 720 donors and added high-resolution HLA genotyping to investigate patterns of TCR occurrence. Rather than drawing on any new phenotypic data, the later analysis identified candidate immune exposures from TCR beta sequences and the way those sequences occurred across donors. An earlier analysis of about 620 of the donors applied high-throughput TCR beta sequencing to assess whether each TCR beta V gene segment acted as functional or pseudogenic. Donor age, sex, ethnicity and CMV serostatus were compiled alongside the repertoire data. In a later genetic analysis, genome-wide SNP genotypes for about 65% of the roughly 670 donors were used, and that subset was treated as a discovery cohort. Every discovery cohort repertoire had been produced on one sequencing platform. HLA typing covered class I and class II loci at four-digit resolution. The number of donors typed differed by locus, with 629-630 for A, B, C, DRB1 and DQB1, more than 500 for DQA1, about 610 for DPA1, and some 470 for DPB1. Roughly 5 DR-DQ haplotypes were handled as single units for association and clustering, since linkage in the cohort was strong. Among around 400 genotyped donors of the cohort, an average of around 220,000 unique TCR beta nucleotide sequences was sequenced per donor, of which 15% to 20% were non-productive. The investigation overall reported the following: A later analysis associated some 17,000 TCR beta sequences with specific HLA alleles at a false discovery rate of 0.05. According to a later analysis, parvovirus B19, influenza, CMV and Epstein-Barr virus appeared linked to several top co-occurrence clusters. A further reported finding was that TCR beta sequences accurately predicted the HLA-A and HLA-B alleles for most subjects in the first cohort. Sequencing depth was assumed to be roughly uniform across donors in the presence/absence analyses, though that assumption may not hold. The classifier was reported to diagnose cytomegalovirus status with high specificity and sensitivity in both the original and validation cohorts. HLA typing was unavailable for some donors at each locus, so association tests used only the typed subset. In a later genetic analysis, a missense DCLRE1C variant was associated with V-gene and J-gene trimming of TCR beta chains, and the association was replicated in an independent cohort. Strong co-occurrence of HLA alleles, especially DR and DQ, made assigning TCR associations to individual alleles difficult. An earlier analysis of 587 of the donors showed that most TCR beta V segments appeared in productive rearrangements either about 90% or about 30% of the time, which broadly matched IMGT annotations. A cluster of highly shared sequence variants was judged likely to be a technical artifact of the sequencing pipeline. In a later analysis, the rate of TCR association differed among HLA loci, with DRB1 alleles having the most associated TCRs and HLA-C alleles having the fewest. In this cohort, only TCR beta chains were sequenced, and detectable features were limited by the absence of alpha or paired-chain data. According to a later analysis, most CMV-associated TCR beta chains appeared to be HLA-restricted, and the HLA associations seemed to be driven largely by CMV exposure. Linkage disequilibrium might explain the correlated functional status among segregating V segments, but an unknown experimental factor could not be excluded. It was suggested by the authors that the approach could potentially be generalized to other disease states and immunological phenotypes. In vitro tests confirmed that three of the cytomegalovirus-associated TCR beta chains recognize cytomegalovirus antigens. The earlier analysis of almost 600 of the donors excluded some 15 rarely observed V segments, including chromosome 9 orphons, because counts were too low. A later genetic analysis reported fewer N-insertions in productive TCRs among donors in an Asian-associated ancestry cluster than the roughly 690-donor mean. A later analysis found that HLA-associated TCR beta chains were more clonally expanded and had lower generation probabilities than equally common non-associated chains. Across donors, most TCR sequences were observed very rarely, whereas some public TCRs were present in many individuals. The 87-base-pair reads could not distinguish some IMGT-functional V segments, including TRBV6-2 and TRBV6-3, so those segments were excluded. The study listed approximately 160 TCR beta chains as associated with cytomegalovirus. The only immune exposure information available for the cohort was CMV serostatus.

The protocol used for the library was the immunoSEQ multiplex PCR assay. For the multiplex PCR, a mixture combining 60 forward primers for TCR Vbeta segments and 13 reverse primers for TCR Jbeta segments was used. The CDR3 region of rearranged TCR beta genes was amplified from genomic DNA with a multiplex PCR assay. Amplified TCR beta libraries were sequenced as 87-base-pair reads on the Illumina HiSeq System. Turning to the authors' computational methods: Across the 500 to 700 repertoires, a later analysis counted some 81 million unique TCR beta chains, some 11 million of which were shared by at least two donors. Raw reads were error-corrected and collapsed into unique sequences by a nearest-neighbor algorithm in which closely related sequences were merged to remove PCR and sequencing errors. CDR3 sequences were aligned to IMGT reference sequences to assign V, D and J gene segments. For a sequence to be retained, a match of at least six nucleotides was required to both a V gene segment and a J gene segment. A rearrangement counted as productive if the CDR3 had no stop codons and remained in frame with V and J, and every other rearrangement counted as non-productive. Following IMGT convention, CDR3 was defined as the stretch from the second conserved V-encoded cysteine up to the conserved J-encoded phenylalanine. Sequences without an unambiguous match to a single V gene segment were excluded from the earlier analysis of about 600 of the donors. In an earlier analysis of about 590 of the donors, a V segment was called functional when productive rearrangements were above 56.7%, and segregating when the standard deviation between donors exceeded 5%. A statistical classification framework was built for diagnosing cytomegalovirus status from the catalog of TCR beta chain sequences. In a later analysis, V and J genes were assigned by comparing TCR nucleotide sequences against IMGT/GENE-DB human TR gene sequences. Using the TCRdist pipeline, a later analysis assigned CDR3 sequences along with most-parsimonious VDJ recombination scenarios. In a later analysis, each TCR beta chain was defined by its CDR3 amino acid sequence together with its V-gene family, and reads lacking a unique V-gene family were excluded. In a later analysis, 500 to 700 highly shared, low-generation-probability nucleotide sequences were removed to address suspected cross-contamination and a sequencing artifact. In a later analysis, a clonal expansion index was calculated for each public chain from normalized within-repertoire ranks of inferred template counts. Generation probabilities in a later analysis came from a VDJ recombination model fitted to out-of-frame rearrangements, and those results were checked against IGoR. In a later analysis, hypergeometric tests were used to score TCR-TCR, TCR-HLA and TCR-CMV co-occurrence, with a repertoire-size bias correction applied to TCR pairs. A later analysis estimated false discovery rates by permuting HLA or CMV assignments 20 times. In a later analysis, co-occurring TCRs were grouped with DBSCAN, and TCRdist sequence similarity was added when clustering was performed within HLA-allele-positive subsets. Co-occurrence clustering excluded repertoires with fewer than 30,000 or more than 120,000 public chains, plus five with anomalous nucleotide sharing. TCRdb retrieved this table from immuneACCESS and kept in-frame rearrangements only. Not all clones are present; in checked studies, unresolved V genes account for under half, and no reason is known for the remainder. The V and J calls and the clone size are those of that table, but D and trimming were determined from the DNA. The sample records roughly 190,000 clones, 81% of which are singletons. The ten biggest clones cover 1.5% to 2% of the sample.

The cohort comprised more than 550 healthy bone marrow donors. Cohort members were all nominally healthy when sampled, although unrecorded immune exposures were likely present. The donor tested CMV seronegative, placing the donor among the 350 to 400 seronegative members of the cohort. Each donor provided a peripheral blood sample, and peripheral blood mononuclear cells were used for TCR beta sequencing. Genomic DNA extraction from the blood cell samples was performed with the Qiagen DNeasy Blood Extraction Kit. Concerning this clone: Its antigen is unknown. Per-base quality was not reported, and no clone a single base away is much larger than it.

At the junction V is shortened by 3 bases and J by 8 bases; bases outside the gene matches: 8. From the germline V gene (reference sequence), CDR1 is LNHDA and CDR2 is SQIVND. The CDR3 has 14 amino acids, counting the end cysteine and phenylalanine. Only the CDR3 part of the read is kept: 42 bases, read in frame from the first base. This clonotype was sampled from a man younger than 30 in good health and CMV-seronegative. The chain links TRBV19 with TRBJ1-2; a stretch of 8 junction bases matches TRBD1. The specimen sequenced was PBMCs. The base sequence is TGTGCCAGTAGTATCCCCAGGGGGCCCGGAGGCTACACCTTC. Translated, this gives CASSIPRGPGGYTF. With the rest looked up from the reference TRBV19 and TRBJ1-2 genes rather than sequenced, the full variable domain is DGGITQSPKYLFRKEGQNVTLSCEQNLNHDAMYWYRQDPGQGLRLIYYSQIVNDFQKGDIAEGYSVSREKKESFPLTVTSAQKNPTAFYLCASSIPRGPGGYTFGSGTRLTVV.